These 10 T cell receptor beta chains share one sample of origin, sequenced in a study of technical replicates of blood from several donors. Measured with immunoSEQ multiplex PCR; TCRdb has only the in-frame clones, and not every one. Counted here are tens of thousands of clones, under 98% occurring once; the ten biggest clones make up about 0.24%. Sequencing used T cells isolated from PBMCs. The receptor set was obtained from a human donor in good health.

This chain connects TRBV7-2 to TRBJ2-7, with 9 bases fitting TRBD2. The CDR3 is 16 residues long. Trimming at V came to 4 bases and at J to 2 bases, leaving 9 bases not matched to a gene. Per germline, CDR1 SGHTA and CDR2 FQGNSA. CDR3: CASSSLTSGRTYEQYF. CDR3 DNA sequence: TGTGCCAGCAGCTCGCTGACTAGCGGAAGGACCTACGAGCAGTACTTC.

This clone was counted a single time. The chain combines TRBV2 with TRBJ1-3, with TRBD1 identical over 7 bases. J was trimmed by 0 bases and V by 8 bases; bases with no gene match: 7. Germline V gene sequence: CDR1 SNHLY, CDR2 FYNNEI. The CDR3 extends over 15 amino acids. CDR3 nucleotides: TGTGCCAGCCGAGAGGGACAGCTCTCTGGAAACACCATATATTTT. Translating it yields CASREGQLSGNTIYF.

The chain has TRBV9 and TRBJ2-1, with TRBD2 identical over 11 bases. After removal of 4 bases from V and 6 bases from J, the junction contained 9 bases not matched to a gene. This CDR3 is built from 16 residues. Looked up from germline, CDR1 is SGDLS and CDR2 is YYNGEE. DNA for the CDR3: TGTGCCAGCAGCTCTCTCCCGGGACTAGCGGCCAATGAGCAGTTCTTC. Translating gives CASSSLPGLAANEQFF.

This chain links TRBV28 with TRBJ1-4; D unresolved. V lost 5 bases to trimming and J lost 2 bases, with 12 bases between them. Germline loops: CDR1 MDHEN, CDR2 SYDVKM. The length of the CDR3 is 15 residues. The CDR3 loop reads CASSNFAATNEKLFF. The CDR3 nucleotides are TGTGCCAGCAGTAACTTCGCGGCTACTAATGAAAAACTGTTTTTT.

V gene TRBV18 combines with J gene TRBJ1-1; weak D call: TRBD1 (6 bases). CDR1 KGHSH and CDR2 LQKENI come from the germline V gene. V lost 4 bases and J 6 bases, leaving 12 bases between the germline ends. The CDR3 has 13 amino acids. Here the CDR3 DNA reads TGTGCCAGCTCACTCCGGGACACGTCTGAAGCTTTCTTT. It translates to CASSLRDTSEAFF.

The rearrangement joins TRBV29-1 to TRBJ1-1; 11 bases map to TRBD1. Germline CDR1 and CDR2: SQVTM and ANQGSEA. This CDR3 contains 15 residues. Losses at the gene ends were 1 base for V and 8 bases for J; bases not matched to a gene: 9. The CDR3 DNA follows: TGCAGCGTTGAAGCGTGGACAGGGGGCTTTTTGGAAGCTTTCTTT. It codes for CSVEAWTGGFLEAFF.

The CDR3, as DNA: TGTGCCAGCAGTTTATTATACGGCTACGAGCAGTACTTC. This encodes CASSLLYGYEQYF. The chain links TRBV27 to TRBJ2-7; no firm D call. The V end was cut by 1 base, the J end by 3 bases, with 7 bases between. The CDR3 totals 13 residues. CDR1 and CDR2 (germline): MNHEY, SMNVEV (reference sequence).

V is TRBV18 and J is TRBJ1-1, with D possibly being TRBD1 (6 bases). The CDR3 is 12 amino acids. V lost 2 bases, J lost 6 bases, and 7 bases lay in between. Germline V CDR1 and CDR2: KGHSH, LQKENI. In nucleotides, the CDR3 is TGTGCCAGCTCACCAACAGGGCCTGAAGCTTTCTTT. Encoded protein: CASSPTGPEAFF.

The chain uses TRBV4-3 and TRBJ2-1; the match to TRBD1 covers 7 bases. The junction had 13 bases not matched to a gene; V was cut back by 1 base and J by 10 bases. CDR1 and CDR2 from the germline V gene are LGHNA and YSLEER. The CDR3 runs 16 residues. Here the CDR3 reads CASSQVKQGLLGEQFF. Here the CDR3 DNA reads TGCGCCAGCAGCCAAGTAAAACAGGGGCTCTTGGGGGAGCAGTTCTTC.

The CDR3 sequence: CASSKELRYGYEQYF. CDR3 coding DNA: TGTGCCAGCAGCAAAGAATTACGCTACGGCTACGAGCAGTACTTC. The chain combines TRBV21-1 with TRBJ2-7; the table assigns TRBD2, which was not confirmed against the DNA. TRBV21-1 represents a pseudogene. The CDR3 has 15 residues.